A single sample is the source of the 23 T cell receptor beta chains below, sequenced in a study of monozygotic twins with inflammatory bowel disease. No DNA is given; TCRdb re-called the 5' RACE reads and lists each CDR3 protein once. This sample carries about 160,000 distinct CDR3 sequences, with just under 7.5% going to the ten biggest clones. The sequencing input was blood. These receptors originate from a human donor with ulcerative colitis or Crohn's disease, or a healthy co-twin of an affected twin (not recorded which).

The chain couples TRBV20-1 to TRBJ2-3; as DNA is missing, the TRBD2 call by TCRdb cannot be tested. The CDR3 has 14 residues. Looked up from germline, CDR1 is DFQATT and CDR2 is SNEGSKA (reference sequence). The CDR3 loop reads CSTNDGPSTDTQYF.

This chain joins TRBV5-1 and TRBJ1-1. CDR3 length equals 18 residues. Germline-derived CDR1 and CDR2 are SGHRS and YFSETQ. CDR3: CASSLASPGRVMNTEAFF.

V and J are TRBV4-1 and TRBJ2-3; the TRBD1 assignment by TCRdb is unverifiable without DNA. The CDR3 covers 16 residues. Germline V gene lookup returns CDR1 MGHRA and CDR2 YSYEKL. Here the CDR3 reads CASSQGTGSSTDTQYF.

The chain links TRBV20-1 to TRBJ1-6; TCRdb designates TRBD1, a call that cannot be tested without DNA. The CDR3 contains 13 residues. CDR1 and CDR2 (germline): DFQATT, SNEGSKA (reference sequence). CDR3 in amino acids: CSVREDSSSPLHF.

The chain carries TRBV12-3 or TRBV12-4 and TRBJ2-1; TCRdb returns TRBD2, unconfirmable since there is no DNA. This CDR3 has 15 residues. CDR3 region: CPFRPGTSIFNEQFF.

The CDR3 protein is CASSLQFDYGYTF. This sequence joins TRBV10-1 and TRBJ1-2. The CDR3 extends over 13 amino acids. Germline lookup yields CDR1 WNHNN and CDR2 SYGVQD (reference sequence).

The chain is built from TRBV18 and TRBJ2-7; TCRdb calls TRBD1, which cannot be checked without DNA. The V gene's germline CDR1 is KGHSH and CDR2 LQKENI. The CDR3 length is 14 residues. The CDR3 is CASSPRDRVREQYF.

This chain links TRBV7-2 with TRBJ1-5; checking the TCRdb D call of TRBD1 is not possible without DNA. CDR1 and CDR2 from the germline V gene are SGHTA and FQGNSA. The CDR3 spans 14 residues. This CDR3 is CASSSGTGHQPQHF. The whole variable domain, filled in from reference TRBV7-2 and TRBJ1-5, reads GAGVSQSPSNKVTEKGKDVELRCDPISGHTALYWYRQSLGQGLEFLIYFQGNSAPDKSGLPSDRFSAERTGGSVSTLTIQRTQQEDSAVYLCASSSGTGHQPQHFGDGTRLSIL.

The chain employs TRBV20-1 and TRBJ2-1; TCRdb's D call, TRBD2, is unchecked because there is no DNA. The CDR3 is made up of 12 amino acids. Germline V gene sequence: CDR1 DFQATT, CDR2 SNEGSKA (reference sequence). Here the CDR3 reads CSATSVTNEQFF.

The chain is built from TRBV19 and TRBJ1-1. Germline V gene data show CDR1 as LNHDA and CDR2 as SQIVND (reference sequence). CDR3 length equals 14 residues. The CDR3 is CASSIRVGNTEAFF.

This clonotype shows up as medium-sized by frequency. This chain joins TRBV9 and TRBJ1-5. Per the germline V gene, CDR1 is SGDLS and CDR2 is YYNGEE. The CDR3 sequence is 13 residues long. The CDR3 spells CASSAGTNQPQHF.

This chain's CDR3 is CASSQAPGTMNTEAFF. The chain carries TRBV4-2 and TRBJ1-1; with no DNA, the TCRdb D assignment of TRBD1 cannot be verified. Germline assignment: CDR1 LGHNA and CDR2 YNFKEQ. The CDR3 has 16 residues.

The CDR3 sequence is CASSLGVTGINYGYTF. The chain employs TRBV5-1 and TRBJ1-2; TCRdb indicates TRBD1, and absent DNA this call remains unverified. The CDR3 is 16 residues long. The germline V gene encodes CDR1 SGHRS and CDR2 YFSETQ.

The rearrangement uses TRBV18 and TRBJ2-7; TCRdb indicates TRBD2, and absent DNA this call remains unverified. The CDR3 runs 14 residues. Germline CDR1 reads KGHSH; CDR2 reads LQKENI. CDR3 in amino acids: CASSAGLLSYEQYF.

The chain couples TRBV5-1 to TRBJ2-5; TCRdb designates TRBD2, a call that cannot be tested without DNA. The length of the CDR3 is 16 residues. CDR1 is SGHRS, CDR2 YFSETQ, per germline. The CDR3: CASSRGASGTQETQYF.

The chain uses TRBV5-4 and TRBJ1-1. This CDR3 comprises 15 residues. CDR1 is SGHNT and CDR2 is YYREEE in the germline V gene (reference sequence). Here the CDR3 reads CASSLDPGADTEAFF.

This chain links TRBV29-1 with TRBJ2-7; TCRdb proposes TRBD2, but this gene call is untestable without DNA. The CDR3 consists of 13 residues. Germline loops: CDR1 SQVTM, CDR2 ANQGSEA. The CDR3 region is CSVGLAGGGEQYF.

The V gene is TRBV5-1, the J gene TRBJ2-5; the TRBD1 assignment by TCRdb is unverifiable without DNA. This CDR3 contains 16 residues. CDR1 and CDR2 from the germline V gene are SGHRS and YFSETQ. The CDR3 spells CASSLGPQGLQETQYF. The full variable domain, completed using reference TRBV5-1 and TRBJ2-5, is KAGVTQTPRYLIKTRGQQVTLSCSPISGHRSVSWYQQTPGQGLQFLFEYFSETQRNKGNFPGRFSGRQFSNSRSEMNVSTLELGDSALYLCASSLGPQGLQETQYFGPGTRLLVL.

The chain carries TRBV6-6 and TRBJ2-1; with no DNA, the TCRdb D assignment of TRBD2 cannot be verified. The CDR3 consists of 11 residues. Germline lookup yields CDR1 MNHNY and CDR2 SVGAGI (reference sequence). CDR3 sequence: CATRLYNEQFF.

V is TRBV28 and J is TRBJ1-2. CDR1 MDHEN and CDR2 SYDVKM come from the germline V gene. The CDR3 sequence is 15 residues long. CDR3 in amino acids: CASSKDWTANYGYTF.

V and J are TRBV5-1 and TRBJ2-3; without DNA, the TCRdb call of TRBD1 cannot be checked. The CDR3 runs 17 residues. Germline V CDR1 and CDR2: SGHRS, YFSETQ. The CDR3 protein is CASSLAVGGPSTDTQYF.

The rearrangement uses TRBV2 and TRBJ1-6. Germline V gene lookup returns CDR1 SNHLY and CDR2 FYNNEI. CDR3 length: 14 amino acids. The CDR3 protein is CASTQGTPGTPLHF.

The V call is TRBV18, the J call TRBJ1-2. The CDR3 loop spans 13 amino acids. The germline CDR1 and CDR2 sequences are KGHSH and LQKENI. CDR3 region: CASSPGADYGYTF.